The entry that follows covers one T cell receptor beta chain sequence. This sample is part of a study of T cells in Graves' hyperthyroidism and ophthalmopathy. Study-wide context: Initial diagnosis, before any treatment, was when peripheral blood was collected.

The V gene's germline CDR1 is SGDLS and CDR2 YYNGEE. Losses at the gene ends were 1 base for V and 6 bases for J; bases not matched to a gene: 0. This CDR3 region has 14 residues. RNA transcripts were the template for amplifying TCR beta CDR3 regions. The HTBI primer set drove a first-round RT-PCR of the TCR CDR3. TCRdb analysed the multiplex PCR reads with MiXCR anew, one entry per CDR3 protein. The sample gives hundreds of thousands of distinct CDR3 sequences, 15% to 18% of which show up once; roughly 14% is in the top ten. Absence of ophthalmopathy progression within 18 months defined stable Graves' hyperthyroidism. Orbital computed tomography, thyroid ultrasound, serum thyroxine and TRAb, and clinical symptoms together informed the diagnoses.

Sequencing was performed on blood. This receptor was taken from a woman between 18 and 29 years old with Graves' hyperthyroidism. The chain uses TRBV9 and TRBJ2-3; TRBD2 matches 12 bases. The CDR3 sequence is CASSVLAGGDTQYF. DNA for the CDR3: TGTGCCAGCAGCGTACTAGCGGGAGGGGATACGCAGTATTTT.